Given below is one TCR beta chain in context. The sample is drawn from a study of T cell changes during pregnancy in multiple sclerosis. The germline V gene encodes CDR1 GTSNPN and CDR2 SVGIG (reference sequence). Unmatched junction bases numbered 6, after V lost 4 bases and J lost 6 bases. CDR3 size: 15 residues. Assay: immunoSEQ multiplex PCR; the TCRdb copy retains only in-frame clones and omits some. The sample records around 31,000 clones, around 93% being singletons. The sequence derives from a female donor with multiple sclerosis, enrolled in a pregnancy study. The chain couples TRBV30 to TRBJ2-7; 16 positions agree with TRBD2. This material consisted of CD4+ T cells from peripheral blood mononuclear cells, taken in the second trimester of pregnancy. CDR3 DNA sequence: TGTGCCTGGAATCCGGGACTAGCGGGAGGGATCGAGCAGTACTTC. It specifies CAWNPGLAGGIEQYF.